These 14 T cell receptor beta chains were sequenced from one sample in a study of persistence of HIV-infected CD4 T cells (dated by TCRdb to 2018 to 2020). For these receptors, no antigen is known. Explained via the paper, the treatment or condition label denotes: suppressive antiretroviral therapy. Lysates of CMV-infected fibroblasts at roughly 9.6 ug/mL were used to stimulate the cells. Memory populations depleted of antigen-responding cells were obtained by sorting nonresponding CD40L-negative CD69-negative CD45RO-high memory CD4+ T cells. The immunoSEQ hsTCRB assay version 4 in survey mode was used to sequence TCRbeta repertoires from genomic DNA. The table was pulled from immuneACCESS by TCRdb, which kept in-frame rearrangements only. Such tables lose some clones; where checked, under half of the loss comes from unresolved V genes, and the rest has no known cause. This sample has fewer than 40,000 clones in its table, and roughly 82% of those were observed once. The ten biggest clones cover around 0.86% of the sample.

The sample consisted of CD4+ T cells sorted from PBMCs after roughly 19-hour stimulation, taken from a patient who received antiretroviral therapy. The sample's cell subset or site, from its label and the paper: CD40L-CD69- CD45RO-high memory CD4 T cells not responding to CMV lysate. These receptors were collected from an adult man with HIV who was CMV-seropositive.

The V and J genes are TRBV5-4 and TRBJ1-2; D remains unclear. The germline V and J ends were trimmed by 0 bases and 2 bases, with 5 bases remaining between them. This CDR3 is 13 amino acids long. Germline V lookup: CDR1 SGHNT, CDR2 YYREEE (reference sequence). CDR3 bases: TGTGCCAGCAGCTTGGATGAGAACTATGGCTACACCTTC. Translating gives CASSLDENYGYTF.

The CDR3 DNA sequence: TGTGCCAGCAGCTTGAGATCCTATAATTCACCCCTCCACTTT. Residues: CASSLRSYNSPLHF. This chain links TRBV5-8 with TRBJ1-6; D ambiguous. The CDR3 loop spans 14 amino acids. Per germline, CDR1 SGHTS and CDR2 YDEGEE. V dropped 1 base and J dropped 1 base, with 3 bases sitting between them.

In nucleotides, the CDR3 is TGTGCCAGTAGTATACGACTAGCGGGGGGGACGAACACCGGGGAGCTGTTTTTT. This translates into CASSIRLAGGTNTGELFF. The chain combines TRBV19 with TRBJ2-2, with TRBD2 identical over 14 bases. The junction had 2 bases not matched to a gene; V was cut back by 2 bases and J by 0 bases. The CDR3 consists of 18 residues. CDR1 is LNHDA, CDR2 SQIVND, per germline (reference sequence).

This chain links TRBV27 with TRBJ2-1; 8 bases map to TRBD2. CDR1 is MNHEY, CDR2 SMNVEV, per germline (reference sequence). This CDR3 has 14 residues. Germline trimming cut 7 bases from V and 5 bases from J; bases unmatched to any gene: 7. The CDR3, as DNA: TGTGCCAGCAACCCCGGGGGGGCGAACAATGAGCAGTTCTTC. It codes for CASNPGGANNEQFF.

This clone was seen a single time. The chain carries TRBV5-8 and TRBJ2-6; D is perhaps TRBD1 (5 bases). The V gene's germline CDR1 is SGHTS and CDR2 YDEGEE. This CDR3 contains 15 residues. Deletions cut 4 bases from V and 9 bases from J, with 17 bases between. CDR3 sequence (DNA): TGTGCCAGCAGCCTGGGGCACGGAGAGGACAACGTCCTGACTTTC. Translation gives CASSLGHGEDNVLTF. The entire variable domain, with the rest obtained from reference TRBV5-8 and TRBJ2-6, is as follows: EAGVTQSPTHLIKTRGQQATLRCSPISGHTSVYWYQQALGLGLQFLLWYDEGEERNRGNFPPRFSGRQFPNYSSELNVNALELEDSALYLCASSLGHGEDNVLTFGAGSRLTVL.

This clone was found a few times. The chain carries TRBV6-2 or TRBV6-3 and TRBJ2-2, with 8 bases matching TRBD2. The CDR3 spans 18 residues. V lost 0 bases and J lost 5; bases outside the gene matches: 11. The V gene's germline CDR1 is MNHEY and CDR2 SVGEGT. DNA of the CDR3: TGTGCCAGCAGTTACTCCACGATGGGACTAGTAGAGACCGGGGAGCTGTTTTTT. It codes for CASSYSTMGLVETGELFF.

V is TRBV4-2 and J is TRBJ2-7; the D call may be TRBD1 or TRBD2 (6 bases each). The CDR3 runs 16 residues. Germline V lookup: CDR1 LGHNA, CDR2 YNFKEQ. The germline V and J ends were trimmed by 1 base and 7 bases, with 20 bases remaining between them. CDR3 DNA sequence: TGTGCCAGCAGCCAAGGGTTAAGGGGGGCCGGTGGAGAGCAGTACTTC. Its protein product is CASSQGLRGAGGEQYF.

The chain recombines TRBV5-1 with TRBJ2-1; D gene unclear. Germline CDR1 is SGHRS and CDR2 is YFSETQ. The CDR3 runs 13 residues. V lost 0 bases, J lost 4 bases, and 5 bases lay in between. CDR3 in amino acids: CASSLVLYNEQFF. The CDR3 DNA reads TGCGCCAGCAGCTTGGTGCTATACAATGAGCAGTTCTTC.

The genes are TRBV14 and TRBJ2-7; D uncertain. The germline CDR1 and CDR2 sequences are SGHDN and FVKESK. V was shortened by 0 bases and J by 7 bases, with 10 bases between the two germline ends. There are 13 residues in the CDR3. The CDR3 protein is CASSQDWLLEQYF. CDR3 DNA: TGTGCCAGCAGCCAAGATTGGTTACTTGAGCAGTACTTC.

The chain employs TRBV27 and TRBJ2-7; the D gene could be TRBD1 or TRBD2 (5 bases each). V lost 5 bases and J 2 bases, leaving 19 bases between the germline ends. CDR3 length: 16 residues. From germline, CDR1 is MNHEY and CDR2 SMNVEV (reference sequence). CDR3 bases: TGTGCCAGCAGTCCACTCCGGGGCGGGCGACCCTACGAGCAGTACTTC. Encoded protein: CASSPLRGGRPYEQYF.

The chain recombines TRBV9 with TRBJ2-3; TRBD2 aligns across 8 bases. The V segment lost 0 bases and the J segment 1 base; nucleotides outside the gene matches: 7. The germline gives CDR1 SGDLS, CDR2 YYNGEE. The CDR3 is 17 amino acids. The DNA for the CDR3 is TGTGCCAGCAGCGTAGAGGGACTAGGCCGCGGCACAGATACGCAGTATTTT. Its translation: CASSVEGLGRGTDTQYF.

V gene TRBV5-5 combines with J gene TRBJ1-3; no reliable D call. CDR1 is SGHKS, CDR2 YYEKEE, per germline (reference sequence). V shed 0 bases and J shed 3 bases, with 7 bases lying between them. CDR3 size: 14 residues. The CDR3 sequence is CASSLAGRGNTIYF. CDR3 sequence (DNA): TGTGCCAGCAGCTTGGCAGGCCGTGGAAACACCATATATTTT. The whole variable domain, remainder taken from reference TRBV5-5 and TRBJ1-3, is DAGVTQSPTHLIKTRGQQVTLRCSPISGHKSVSWYQQVLGQGPQFIFQYYEKEERGRGNFPDRFSARQFPNYSSELNVNALLLGDSALYLCASSLAGRGNTIYFGEGSWLTVV.

The V call is TRBV7-8, the J call TRBJ2-7; TRBD1 aligns across 9 bases. This CDR3 is built from 17 residues. V lost 5 bases, J lost 3 bases, and 14 bases stayed unmatched. Germline V gives CDR1 SGHVS, CDR2 FQNEAQ. Here the CDR3 DNA reads TGTGCCAGCAGCCCCTCAAACACGGGACAGGGAAACTACGAGCAGTACTTC. Translated: CASSPSNTGQGNYEQYF.

J is TRBJ1-5 and V is TRBV6-2 or TRBV6-3, with D possibly being TRBD1 (6 bases). The germline V gene encodes CDR1 MNHEY and CDR2 SVGEGT. The CDR3 has 17 residues. V lost 6 bases to trimming and J lost 2 bases, with 20 bases between them. Written as DNA, the CDR3 is TGTGCCAGCAGCCGAGGGGGGGCAGGGAGTGGCAATCAGCCCCAGCATTTT. Its translation: CASSRGGAGSGNQPQHF.